The clone carrying this T cell receptor beta chain was found many times. The data were taken from a study of breast tumors, draining lymph nodes, adjacent tissues. TCRdb re-analysed the multiplex PCR reads in MiXCR, keeping a single row per CDR3 protein. The sample records about 110,000 distinct CDR3 sequences, around 30% being singletons. The CDR3 is made up of 16 amino acids. The germline gives CDR1 SGHRS, CDR2 YFSETQ. V shed 0 bases and J shed 1 base, with 10 bases lying between them. Breast cancer patients provided tissue from their axillary draining lymph nodes. The gene calls are TRBV5-1 and TRBJ2-2; D call uncertain. Sequenced: axillary lymph node tissue. The TCR originated in a female donor with breast cancer. Some clones in this sample may be carry-over from other donors' samples. The CDR3 loop reads CASSLVRTENTGELFF. Here the CDR3 DNA reads TGCGCCAGCAGCTTGGTACGGACGGAGAACACCGGGGAGCTGTTTTTT.